Listed below are T cell receptor beta chains from one sample, sequenced in a study of cytomegalovirus exposure and HLA in healthy donors. This table comes from immunoSEQ multiplex PCR, and its TCRdb copy is limited to in-frame clones, with some not included. This sample has some 150,000 clones, with less than 80% found just once. The sequencing input was PBMCs. The receptors were gathered from a man aged 35 to 55 in good health and CMV-seronegative. The CDR3 runs from the conserved cysteine through the conserved F or W. A D gene is named only where the DNA matches it firmly. Some rows have no size entry. The others give once, few or many, or a class for an expanded clone.

J gene | clone size | D gene | V gene | CDR3 protein | CDR3 DNA
TRBJ2-7 | NA | TRBD1 | TRBV9 | CASSGGTGYTYEQYF | TGTGCCAGCAGCGGGGGGACAGGGTATACCTACGAGCAGTACTTC
TRBJ1-3 | NA | NA | TRBV5-1 | CASSPADEGIAIYF | TGCGCCAGCAGCCCTGCAGACGAGGGAATTGCCATATATTTT
TRBJ2-7 | NA | NA | TRBV5-1 | CASSPLTGSGYEQYF | TGCGCCAGCAGCCCCCTTACGGGAAGCGGCTACGAGCAGTACTTC
TRBJ2-3 | few | TRBD1 | TRBV18 | CASSPGQATDTQYF | TGTGCCAGCTCACCGGGACAGGCCACAGATACGCAGTATTTT
TRBJ1-6 | NA | TRBD1 | TRBV6-1 | CASSERAGTGGFYNSPLHF | TGTGCCAGCAGTGAGCGAGCCGGGACAGGGGGTTTCTATAATTCACCCCTCCACTTT
TRBJ1-2 | NA | NA | TRBV5-1 | CASSLGGDGYTF | TGCGCCAGCAGCTTGGGGGGGGATGGCTACACCTTC
TRBJ2-3 | NA | NA | TRBV18 | CASSPGQKTDTQYF | TGTGCCAGCTCACCGGGACAAAAAACAGATACGCAGTATTTT
TRBJ2-3 | NA | NA | TRBV5-1 | CASSPRVDNTDTQYF | TGCGCCAGCAGCCCCAGGGTCGATAACACAGATACGCAGTATTTT
TRBJ1-2 | NA | TRBD1 | TRBV6-5 | CATWGQGGGYGYTF | TGTGCCACTTGGGGCCAAGGGGGCGGCTATGGCTACACCTTC
TRBJ2-1 | few | NA | TRBV21-1 | CASSFGEQFF | TGTGCCAGCAGCTTCGGTGAGCAGTTCTTC
TRBJ1-2 | NA | TRBD1 | TRBV28 | CASAPGQVSSYTF | TGTGCCAGCGCTCCGGGACAGGTTTCTAGCTACACCTTC
TRBJ2-7 | NA | NA | TRBV7-9 | CASGFRDTVSYEQYF | TGTGCCAGCGGGTTTAGGGACACCGTGTCCTACGAGCAGTACTTC
TRBJ2-7 | few | TRBD2 | TRBV5-1 | CASSLDSGAPYEQYF | TGCGCCAGCAGCTTGGATAGCGGGGCACCCTACGAGCAGTACTTC
TRBJ1-1 | NA | NA | TRBV7-8 | CASSLETGNTEAFF | TGTGCCAGCAGCTTAGAAACAGGGAACACTGAAGCTTTCTTT
TRBJ2-7 | NA | TRBD2 | TRBV11-2 | CASSFGGGTYEQYF | TGTGCCAGCAGCTTCGGCGGGGGGACCTACGAGCAGTACTTC
TRBJ2-7 | once | NA | TRBV6-5 | CASSYDSSYEQYF | TGTGCCAGCAGTTATGACAGTTCCTACGAGCAGTACTTC
TRBJ2-1 | NA | NA | TRBV2 | CASSDPGAGEQFF | TGTGCCAGCAGTGATCCTGGGGCTGGTGAGCAGTTCTTC
TRBJ2-2 | NA | TRBD1 | TRBV19 | CASTQPGQGNTGELFF | TGTGCCAGTACCCAGCCGGGACAGGGAAACACCGGGGAGCTGTTTTTT
TRBJ1-2 | NA | NA | TRBV4-2 | CASSQGQSSLYGYTF | TGTGCCAGCAGCCAGGGGCAGTCAAGTCTCTATGGCTACACCTTC
TRBJ1-5 | NA | NA | TRBV4-3 | CASSQERGSRGPQHF | TGCGCCAGCAGCCAGGAACGGGGGTCTCGAGGGCCCCAGCATTTT
TRBJ2-5 | NA | NA | TRBV7-2 | CASSIETQYF | TGTGCCAGCAGTATCGAGACCCAGTACTTC
TRBJ2-7 | few | NA | TRBV7-6 | CASSDDIYEQYF | TGTGCCAGCAGCGACGACATTTACGAGCAGTACTTC
TRBJ2-5 | NA | TRBD1 | TRBV30 | CAWSWGRGQETQYF | TGTGCCTGGAGCTGGGGCAGGGGGCAAGAGACCCAGTACTTC
TRBJ2-7 | few | NA | TRBV25-1 | CASSDGGAYSYEQYF | TGTGCCAGCAGTGATGGGGGCGCTTACTCCTACGAGCAGTACTTC
TRBJ1-5 | NA | NA | TRBV5-4 | CASSLAGKEQPQHF | TGTGCCAGCAGCTTGGCAGGGAAGGAACAGCCCCAGCATTTT
TRBJ2-5 | NA | NA | TRBV29-1 | CSVRRVGETQYF | TGCAGCGTTCGCAGGGTCGGGGAGACCCAGTACTTC
TRBJ2-7 | NA | NA | TRBV6-5 | CASSYSAVSEQYF | TGTGCCAGCAGTTACTCGGCAGTCTCCGAGCAGTACTTC
TRBJ2-3 | NA | NA | TRBV9 | CASSVNSGTSTDTQYF | TGTGCCAGCAGCGTGAATAGCGGAACTAGCACAGATACGCAGTATTTT
TRBJ2-7 | NA | TRBD1 | TRBV4-3 | CASSHRDRGLEEQYF | TGCGCCAGCAGCCACCGGGACAGGGGGCTAGAGGAGCAGTACTTC
TRBJ1-2 | NA | TRBD1 | TRBV10-3 | CAITGDRDYGYTF | TGTGCCATCACGGGGGACAGAGACTATGGCTACACCTTC
TRBJ1-5 | NA | NA | TRBV29-1 | CSVSGGNQPQHF | TGCAGCGTTTCGGGGGGGAATCAGCCCCAGCATTTT
TRBJ2-1 | NA | NA | TRBV6-5 | CASSYGAGIKYNEQFF | TGTGCCAGCAGTTACGGGGCAGGGATTAAATACAATGAGCAGTTCTTC
TRBJ1-2 | NA | TRBD1 | TRBV19 | CASSTPSGQWAGYGYTF | TGTGCCAGTAGTACCCCCTCGGGACAGTGGGCGGGCTATGGCTACACCTTC
TRBJ2-7 | NA | TRBD1 | TRBV18 | CASSPGQGIEQYF | TGTGCCAGCTCACCGGGACAGGGGATCGAGCAGTACTTC
TRBJ2-2 | NA | TRBD1 | TRBV6-5 | CASSSRGGANTGELFF | TGTGCCAGCAGTTCTAGAGGGGGCGCGAACACCGGGGAGCTGTTTTTT
TRBJ2-7 | NA | NA | TRBV18 | CASSPEGRRYEQYF | TGTGCCAGCTCACCGGAAGGAAGGAGGTACGAGCAGTACTTC
TRBJ2-1 | NA | NA | TRBV4-2 | CASSQARDQGFQFF | TGTGCCAGCAGCCAAGCCCGAGATCAGGGATTTCAGTTCTTC
TRBJ1-3 | NA | NA | TRBV7-9 | CASAGEQGRRNTIYF | TGTGCCAGCGCCGGTGAACAGGGCCGACGAAACACCATATATTTT
TRBJ2-2 | NA | TRBD2 | TRBV7-3 | CASSSRLAGGTGELFF | TGTGCCAGCAGCTCCCGACTAGCGGGGGGCACCGGGGAGCTGTTTTTT
TRBJ1-1 | once | TRBD1 | TRBV9 | CASSGQGVGTGGTEAFF | TGTGCCAGCAGCGGCCAAGGGGTGGGGACAGGGGGCACTGAAGCTTTCTTT
TRBJ2-3 | NA | TRBD1 | TRBV27 | CASSLFWTGGLGDTQYF | TGTGCCAGCAGTTTATTTTGGACAGGGGGCTTGGGAGATACGCAGTATTTT
TRBJ2-7 | NA | NA | TRBV11-2 | CASSLVQLEFYEQYF | TGTGCCAGCAGCTTAGTACAGCTCGAGTTCTACGAGCAGTACTTC
TRBJ2-7 | NA | TRBD2 | TRBV30 | CALRLAGVHGSEQYF | TGTGCCCTTAGACTAGCCGGAGTTCATGGGTCCGAGCAGTACTTC
TRBJ1-2 | NA | NA | TRBV9 | CASSGLRGDYGYTF | TGTGCCAGCAGCGGACTGCGCGGAGACTATGGCTACACCTTC
TRBJ2-1 | NA | TRBD1 | TRBV7-2 | CASRSGTGVVGAYNEQFF | TGTGCCAGCAGGTCCGGGACAGGTGTCGTGGGGGCCTACAATGAGCAGTTCTTC